The TCR beta chain described here comes from a study of low-dose radiotherapy and immunotherapy resistance in tumors (dated 2022 in TCRdb). In the study overall: In Cohort 1, each fraction delivered 0.5 Gy every 2 weeks, and the prescribed total PTV dose was 6.5 Gy. Cohort 2 received 1 Gy per fraction every two weeks, with a total of 13 Gy over 26 weeks. Nivolumab was administered intravenously as a 240 mg flat dose every two weeks, and ipilimumab was administered intravenously at 1 mg/kg every six weeks. Intravenous cyclophosphamide at 200 mg/m2 was administered every two weeks, one day ahead of each radiation and immunotherapy administration. Patients took aspirin 300 mg orally once daily for four cycles, starting on cycle 1 day 1. No randomization into treatment groups was done for the people taking part in the trial. The translational analysis covered eight patients: three from the first dose cohort and the first five from the second dose cohort.

The V and J ends are trimmed by 1 base and 3 bases, leaving 22 bases between them. The CDR3, from cysteine to phenylalanine, totals 19 residues. Just CDR3 DNA is preserved here, 57 bases in frame from base 1. CDR1 and CDR2 are read off the germline V gene as LGHNA and YNFKEQ. For sequencing, an Illumina HiSeq 2500 was employed. First-strand cDNA was synthesized using Superscript III and a set of TRAV- and TRBV-specific primers, so that both TCRalpha and TCRbeta chains were covered. An approximately 20-cycle PCR with Phusion amplified the TCRs, pairing a constant-region primer with the adapter that was attached to the V primers. The MessageAmp II aRNA Amplification Kit was used to amplify the isolated mRNA, with in vitro transcription run for approximately 15 hours at 37 degrees C. The Dynabeads mRNA DIRECT Purification Kit was used to isolate the mRNA for TCR sequencing. Indexed Illumina adapters were added in a second roughly 25-cycle Phusion PCR, and the resulting products were purified with AMPure XP beads. As for how the authors treated the data: Using custom Perl scripts, TCR sequences that encoded the same protein were pooled, out-of-frame sequences were dropped, and the abundance of each clonotype was calculated. Any TCR sequence supported by only a single read was excluded from analysis. Repertoire metrics included Shannon entropy, Gini index, clonality, richness, and frequency of TCRs shared between repertoires. TCRdb's own reprocessing of the public reads used fastp at Q25 and MiXCR and kept productive beta chains. Rows are unified per CDR3 protein, each entry keeping the most common DNA and genes. These V and J calls originate from TCRdb's pipeline instead of the authors' own analysis. Present in this sample are 95,000 to 100,000 distinct CDR3 sequences, around 21% of which were seen just once. Of the sample, over 4% falls within the top ten clones.

Per the publication, the time point label means: after trial treatment. This specimen's treatment or condition label, per the study, means: LDRT plus nivolumab, ipilimumab, low-dose cyclophosphamide and aspirin (RACIN trial). The donors came from RACIN, which was a single-arm phase I dose-escalation trial that paired nivolumab and ipilimumab with aspirin, low-dose cyclophosphamide and low-dose radiotherapy. Patients with advanced, TIL-negative solid tumors were considered eligible. This clonotype was detected many times. Its antigen is currently not known. Base qualities are missing; no much larger clone stands one base away.

The sample consisted of PBMCs, taken after low-dose radiotherapy plus immunotherapy. The sequence was collected from a male donor with prostate cancer. Recombination joined TRBV4-2 with TRBJ1-3; a weak D assignment points to TRBD1 (5 bases agree). CDR3 loop: CASSQGGRGAQRGGNTIYF. The DNA sequence is TGTGCCAGCAGCCAAGGGGGCCGTGGCGCCCAGAGGGGTGGAAACACCATATATTTT.